This T cell receptor beta chain was found in a study of blood T cell repertoires in COVID-19. This clone has a single count. Libraries were prepared by immunoSEQ multiplex PCR; TCRdb keeps only in-frame clonotypes and omits some of them. The sample carries about 45,000 clones, roughly 82% recorded once. Germline CDR1 KGHSH, CDR2 LQKENI. The ends were cut back, 0 bases at V and 6 bases at J, with 8 bases in the middle. The CDR3 is made up of 13 amino acids. The chain recombines TRBV18 with TRBJ1-2; D not resolved. The TCR was taken from a human donor in a cohort sampled during active COVID-19. Sequenced: peripheral blood. CDR3 DNA sequence: TGTGCCAGCTCACCACCATCGTCGGATGGCTACACCTTC. It specifies CASSPPSSDGYTF.